The clone carrying this TCR beta chain was seen many times. As yet, its antigen is unknown. The sample's time point: sample taken at primary tumor resection. The donor group consisted of roughly 70 patients who had untreated, early-stage non-small cell lung cancer. The authors sequenced whole RNA from tumor, nontumor lung or frozen PBMC without sorting. The data originate from a study of spatial heterogeneity in lung cancer. Study context: Alpha-chain detections were consistently fewer than beta-chain detections among the sequences. TCR transcript counts in tumor regions correlated strongly with a T cell module score from matched bulk RNA-seq.

Study results and caveats: Tumoral mutation counts were tracked by counts of expanded intratumoral alpha and beta TCRs.

V was clipped by 5 bases and J by 4 bases, with 14 bases between them. This CDR3 has 14 amino acids. In TCRdb, the 5' RACE reads were re-called with MiXCR into one record per CDR3 protein. The sample holds around 100,000 distinct CDR3 sequences; 4% to 4.5% are singletons and the top ten take about 20%. This specimen consisted of lung tumor tissue, obtained at surgery. This TCR came from a male donor with early-stage non-small cell lung cancer. This sequence joins TRBV12-3 or TRBV12-4 and TRBJ1-2, with D maybe TRBD1 (6 bases). Here the CDR3 DNA reads TGTGCCAGCAGTGTTAACAGGGAACCCTATGGCTACACCTTC. Encoded protein: CASSVNREPYGYTF.